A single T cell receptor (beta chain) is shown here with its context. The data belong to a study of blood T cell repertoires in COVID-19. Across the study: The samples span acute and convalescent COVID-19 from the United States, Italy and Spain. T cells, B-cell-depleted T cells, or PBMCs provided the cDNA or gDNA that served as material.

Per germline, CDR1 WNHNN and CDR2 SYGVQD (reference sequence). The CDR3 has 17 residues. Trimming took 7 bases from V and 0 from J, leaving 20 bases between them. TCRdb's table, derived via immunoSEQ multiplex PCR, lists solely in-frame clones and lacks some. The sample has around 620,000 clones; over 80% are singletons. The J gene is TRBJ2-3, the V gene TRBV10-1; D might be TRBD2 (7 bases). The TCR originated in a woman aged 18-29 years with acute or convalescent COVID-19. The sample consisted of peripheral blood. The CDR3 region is CASKEWGGQKSTDTQYF. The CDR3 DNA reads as TGCGCCAGCAAGGAATGGGGGGGCCAAAAGAGCACAGATACGCAGTATTTT.